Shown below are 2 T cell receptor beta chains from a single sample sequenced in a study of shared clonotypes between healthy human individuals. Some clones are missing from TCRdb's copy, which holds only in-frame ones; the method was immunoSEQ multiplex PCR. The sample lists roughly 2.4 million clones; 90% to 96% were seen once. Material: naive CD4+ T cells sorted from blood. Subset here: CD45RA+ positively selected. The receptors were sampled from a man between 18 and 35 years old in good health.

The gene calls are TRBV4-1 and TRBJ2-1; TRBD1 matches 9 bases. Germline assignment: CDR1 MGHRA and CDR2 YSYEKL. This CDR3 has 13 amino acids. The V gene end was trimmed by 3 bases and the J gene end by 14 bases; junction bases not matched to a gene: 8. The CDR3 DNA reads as TGCGCCAGCAGCCAGGTTACAGGGGGCCGGGAGTTCTTC. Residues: CASSQVTGGREFF.

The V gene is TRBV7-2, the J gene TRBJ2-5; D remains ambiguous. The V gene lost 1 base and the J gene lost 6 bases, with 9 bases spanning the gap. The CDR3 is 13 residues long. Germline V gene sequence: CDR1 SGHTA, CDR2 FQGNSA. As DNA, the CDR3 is TGTGCCAGCAGCTTAGTAGAGTTACAGACCCAGTACTTC. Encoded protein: CASSLVELQTQYF. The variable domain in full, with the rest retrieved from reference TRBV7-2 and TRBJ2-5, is GAGVSQSPSNKVTEKGKDVELRCDPISGHTALYWYRQSLGQGLEFLIYFQGNSAPDKSGLPSDRFSAERTGGSVSTLTIQRTQQEDSAVYLCASSLVELQTQYFGPGTRLLVL.